These 25 T cell receptor beta chains share one sample of origin, sequenced in a study of early T cells in non-severe SARS-CoV-2 infection. TCRdb re-called the 5' RACE reads through MiXCR, storing one row per CDR3 protein. The sample lists tens of thousands of distinct CDR3 sequences; roughly 5% were seen once. This material consisted of whole blood, taken at baseline. The receptors derive from an adult who was a healthcare worker with PCR-confirmed SARS-CoV-2 infection or an uninfected control (not recorded which).

At least ten counts were recorded for this clonotype. The chain employs TRBV10-1 and TRBJ1-1; D perhaps matches TRBD1 (5 bases). The germline V gene encodes CDR1 WNHNN and CDR2 SYGVQD (reference sequence). The CDR3 runs 13 residues. Trimming pared 2 bases from V and 9 bases from J, leaving 13 bases between. Here the CDR3 reads CASSEARTRKAFF. CDR3 nucleotides: TGCGCCAGCAGTGAGGCCCGGACACGAAAAGCTTTCTTT.

This clonotype was counted at least ten times. The chain employs TRBV9 and TRBJ2-5; the D gene is possibly TRBD1 (6 bases). Germline lookup yields CDR1 SGDLS and CDR2 YYNGEE. With 2 bases removed from V and 7 bases from J, the gap between germline ends came to 18 bases. This CDR3 spans 15 amino acids. Here the CDR3 DNA reads TGTGCCAGCAGCGTTGACCAGGGGCCCGGGGCGACCCAGTACTTC. Amino acid sequence: CASSVDQGPGATQYF.

At least ten counts were recorded for this clonotype. This rearrangement joins TRBV30 to TRBJ1-5, with D possibly matching TRBD1 (5 bases). The CDR3 is 11 residues long. V dropped 4 bases and J dropped 11 bases, with 12 bases sitting between them. Germline V gene data show CDR1 as GTSNPN and CDR2 as SVGIG (reference sequence). The DNA for the CDR3 is TGTGCCTGGATGGATGGGGGGACCCAGCATTTT. This translates into CAWMDGGTQHF. Full variable domain (outside the CDR3, taken from reference TRBV30 and TRBJ1-5): SQTIHQWPATLVQPVGSPLSLECTVEGTSNPNLYWYRQAAGRGLQLLFYSVGIGQISSEVPQNLSASRPQDRQFILSSKKLLLSDSGFYLCAWMDGGTQHFGDGTRLSIL.

The gene calls are TRBV6-5 and TRBJ2-1, with D tentatively TRBD2 (6 bases). The CDR3 is 15 residues long. CDR1 is MNHEY, CDR2 SVGAGI, per germline. Trimming cost V 2 bases and J 2 bases, with 10 bases left between them. CDR3 coding DNA: TGTGCCAGCAGTTACGTGCGGGGCGCCTACAATGAGCAGTTCTTC. It encodes CASSYVRGAYNEQFF.

This chain connects TRBV4-1 to TRBJ2-3, with TRBD2 identical over 7 bases. The length of the CDR3 is 16 residues. Losses at the gene ends were 4 bases for V and 2 bases for J; bases not matched to a gene: 9. Germline CDR1 and CDR2: MGHRA and YSYEKL. CDR3 protein: CASSPSPAGNTDTQYF. DNA for the CDR3: TGCGCCAGCAGCCCCTCCCCAGCGGGAAACACAGATACGCAGTATTTT.

This sequence joins TRBV2 and TRBJ2-1; no firm D call. V shed 6 bases and J shed 2 bases, with 11 bases lying between them. Germline CDR1 is SNHLY and CDR2 is FYNNEI. This CDR3 comprises 14 residues. The CDR3 is CASSAWGTYNEQFF. The CDR3 DNA reads as TGTGCCAGCAGCGCATGGGGAACCTACAATGAGCAGTTCTTC.

This clonotype was recorded at least ten times. The rearrangement uses TRBV10-3 and TRBJ1-2; D ambiguous. The germline CDR1 and CDR2 sequences are ENHRY and SYGVKD. The CDR3 covers 15 residues. The V and J ends lost 2 bases and 5 bases respectively, with 15 bases between them. The CDR3 DNA follows: TGTGCCATCAGTGAGGGTACAGCAACCCATTATGGCTACACCTTC. It codes for CAISEGTATHYGYTF.

This clonotype has ten or more counts. The chain links TRBV20-1 to TRBJ2-5, with 7 bases lining up with TRBD1. The V gene end was trimmed by 1 base and the J gene end by 2 bases; junction bases not matched to a gene: 7. Germline lookup yields CDR1 DFQATT and CDR2 SNEGSKA (reference sequence). The CDR3 consists of 15 residues. DNA of the CDR3: TGCAGTGCTAGAGGAGGGGGCGGACGACAAGAGACCCAGTACTTC. Protein sequence: CSARGGGGRQETQYF.

This clonotype was counted between two and nine times. The chain uses TRBV7-3 and TRBJ2-1; TRBD2 matches at 12 bases. In germline, CDR1 is SGHTA, CDR2 FQGTGA. The CDR3 loop spans 15 amino acids. J gave up 9 bases and V 6 bases, and 9 bases lay outside the gene matches. As DNA, the CDR3 is TGTGCCAGCAGTTCTCGGACTAGCGGGACGTTTGAGCAGTTCTTC. Amino acid sequence: CASSSRTSGTFEQFF.

This clonotype has ten or more counts. This chain joins TRBV3-1 and TRBJ2-1, with 7 bases matching TRBD2. The ends lost 4 bases at V and 8 bases at J; junction bases unmatched: 11. Germline V gene data show CDR1 as LGHDT and CDR2 as YNNKEL (reference sequence). The CDR3 loop spans 15 amino acids. CDR3 sequence reads: CASSPMGGGRDEQFF. DNA of the CDR3: TGTGCCAGCAGCCCGATGGGGGGAGGGCGTGATGAGCAGTTCTTC.

This clonotype was counted at least ten times. The DNA of the CDR3 is TGTGCCAGCAGCCCCACCCCCGACGTCTCCTACAATGAGCAGTTCTTC. Translated: CASSPTPDVSYNEQFF. The chain is built from TRBV7-2 and TRBJ2-1; no reliable D call. V was clipped by 5 bases and J by 0 bases, with 14 bases between them. This CDR3 is 16 amino acids long. From germline, CDR1 is SGHTA and CDR2 FQGNSA.

This clonotype was recorded at least ten times. This chain uses TRBV5-1 with TRBJ2-5; D may correspond to TRBD1 or TRBD2 (5 bases each). The germline CDR1 and CDR2 sequences are SGHRS and YFSETQ. The CDR3 is 15 amino acids. The ends were cut back, 4 bases at V and 1 base at J, with 14 bases in the middle. CDR3: CASSLAGAAQETQYF. CDR3 coding DNA: TGCGCCAGCAGCCTAGCCGGGGCCGCCCAAGAGACCCAGTACTTC.

This clonotype came up many times. The J gene is TRBJ1-2, the V gene TRBV6-5; perhaps TRBD1 as D (5 bases). The germline V gene encodes CDR1 MNHEY and CDR2 SVGAGI. Trimming removed 6 bases at V and 4 bases at J, with 15 bases between. This CDR3 region has 14 residues. The CDR3 bases are TGTGCCAGCAGGACCCCCGGCAGGGCCTATGGCTACACCTTC. Residues: CASRTPGRAYGYTF.

A few counts support this clonotype. V gene TRBV5-1 combines with J gene TRBJ2-5; TRBD1 agrees at 8 bases. Germline CDR1 and CDR2: SGHRS and YFSETQ. This CDR3 contains 14 residues. Trimming took 5 bases from V and 1 from J; bases not matched to a gene: 4. As DNA, the CDR3 is TGCGCCAGCAGGCGTGGGACAGGCCAAGAGACCCAGTACTTC. Residues: CASRRGTGQETQYF. Together with reference TRBV5-1 and TRBJ2-5, the CDR3 gives the full variable domain: KAGVTQTPRYLIKTRGQQVTLSCSPISGHRSVSWYQQTPGQGLQFLFEYFSETQRNKGNFPGRFSGRQFSNSRSEMNVSTLELGDSALYLCASRRGTGQETQYFGPGTRLLVL.

There are many counts of this clonotype. This chain links TRBV2 with TRBJ2-7, with 7 bases that match TRBD1. The CDR3 extends over 15 amino acids. Per germline, CDR1 SNHLY and CDR2 FYNNEI. The J segment lost 6 bases and the V segment lost 4 bases, leaving 12 bases of the junction unmatched. CDR3 residues: CASSGPARQGVEQYF. The CDR3 DNA sequence: TGTGCCAGCAGTGGTCCCGCGAGACAGGGTGTCGAGCAGTACTTC.

This clonotype was counted ten times or more. The chain is built from TRBV7-9 and TRBJ2-1; 10 bases line up with TRBD2. CDR3 length: 16 amino acids. The V and J ends lost 0 bases and 3 bases, in that order; junction bases with no gene match: 2. Germline CDR1 and CDR2: SEHNR and FQNEAQ (reference sequence). The CDR3 nucleotides are TGTGCCAGCAGCTTAGCTAGCGGGAGGTTCTACAATGAGCAGTTCTTC. Translated: CASSLASGRFYNEQFF.

This clonotype turned up a few times. This rearrangement joins TRBV3-1 to TRBJ2-7; tentative D call: TRBD2 (5 bases). Between the trimmed V and J ends, which lost 3 bases and 7 bases, there was a span of 19 bases. The CDR3 covers 15 residues. Germline CDR1 LGHDT, CDR2 YNNKEL (reference sequence). CDR3 sequence reads: CASSHHGVGAPEQYF. DNA of the CDR3: TGTGCCAGCAGCCATCACGGGGTGGGCGCTCCGGAGCAGTACTTC.

This clonotype was observed at least ten times. The V and J genes are TRBV10-1 and TRBJ1-1; D uncertain. This CDR3 is built from 13 residues. Trimming removed 4 bases from V and 4 bases from J, with 10 bases in between. The germline V gene has CDR1 WNHNN and CDR2 SYGVQD (reference sequence). CDR3 in DNA: TGCGCCAGCAGTGGGGGTTGGGGCACTGAAGCTTTCTTT. It translates to CASSGGWGTEAFF.

This chain uses TRBV5-1 with TRBJ1-5; 9 bases line up with TRBD1. The CDR3 has 16 residues. Germline CDR1 is SGHRS and CDR2 is YFSETQ. J was trimmed by 3 bases and V by 0 bases; bases with no gene match: 4. CDR3 residues: CASSLEGTGHNQPQHF. In DNA, the CDR3 is TGCGCCAGCAGCTTGGAAGGGACAGGGCACAATCAGCCCCAGCATTTT.

The chain links TRBV6-1 to TRBJ2-7; possible D gene TRBD1, 6 bases. V lost 7 bases and J lost 5, with 12 bases in between. CDR1 and CDR2 from the germline V gene are MNHNS and SASEGT. The CDR3 has 12 residues. CDR3 in amino acids: CASTGTLDEQYF. For the CDR3, the DNA is TGTGCCAGCACGGGGACACTGGACGAGCAGTACTTC.

In this sample, this clonotype turned up a few times. The chain carries TRBV5-1 and TRBJ1-1, with D perhaps TRBD1 (6 bases). CDR3 length: 15 residues. CDR1 is SGHRS and CDR2 is YFSETQ in the germline V gene. V dropped 0 bases and J dropped 3 bases, with 12 bases sitting between them. The CDR3 DNA is TGCGCCAGCAGCTTGGCAGGGGCGAAGTACACTGAAGCTTTCTTT. Translated: CASSLAGAKYTEAFF.

This clonotype appeared many times. The chain is built from TRBV29-1 and TRBJ1-2; 10 nucleotides align to TRBD1. Germline loops: CDR1 SQVTM, CDR2 ANQGSEA. This CDR3 has 14 amino acids. V lost 2 bases, J lost 2 bases, and 2 bases stayed unmatched. The CDR3 DNA reads as TGCAGCGTTGAACCGGGACAGGGGAACTATGGCTACACCTTC. It yields the protein CSVEPGQGNYGYTF. The whole variable domain, remainder taken from reference TRBV29-1 and TRBJ1-2, is SAVISQKPSRDICQRGTSLTIQCQVDSQVTMMFWYRQQPGQSLTLIATANQGSEATYESGFVIDKFPISRPNLTFSTLTVSNMSPEDSSIYLCSVEPGQGNYGYTFGSGTRLTVV.

This chain connects TRBV20-1 to TRBJ2-7; D tentatively reads TRBD1 or TRBD2 (6 bases each). The germline V gene encodes CDR1 DFQATT and CDR2 SNEGSKA (reference sequence). The CDR3 loop spans 16 amino acids. Trimming stripped 0 bases from V and 0 bases from J, with 15 bases between. The CDR3 sequence: CSARDLRGTFSYEQYF. The DNA for the CDR3 is TGCAGTGCTAGAGATCTGAGGGGGACTTTCTCCTACGAGCAGTACTTC.

This clonotype was counted at least ten times. The CDR3 sequence: CASSIAGVSETQYF. The DNA for the CDR3 is TGTGCCAGTAGTATAGCTGGGGTCTCGGAGACCCAGTACTTC. This chain links TRBV19 with TRBJ2-5; unclear D gene. V was pared by 1 base and J by 5 bases, with 11 bases between. There are 14 residues in the CDR3. Germline CDR1 reads LNHDA; CDR2 reads SQIVND (reference sequence).

Ten or more counts support this clonotype. The chain carries TRBV28 and TRBJ2-7; 10 bases match TRBD1. Trimming removed 7 bases from V and 2 bases from J; junction bases left unmatched: 8. Germline V gene sequence: CDR1 MDHEN, CDR2 SYDVKM. There are 15 residues in the CDR3. The CDR3 spells CASTRQGAKTYEQYF. The CDR3 region has the DNA TGTGCCAGCACCCGACAGGGGGCAAAAACCTACGAGCAGTACTTC.